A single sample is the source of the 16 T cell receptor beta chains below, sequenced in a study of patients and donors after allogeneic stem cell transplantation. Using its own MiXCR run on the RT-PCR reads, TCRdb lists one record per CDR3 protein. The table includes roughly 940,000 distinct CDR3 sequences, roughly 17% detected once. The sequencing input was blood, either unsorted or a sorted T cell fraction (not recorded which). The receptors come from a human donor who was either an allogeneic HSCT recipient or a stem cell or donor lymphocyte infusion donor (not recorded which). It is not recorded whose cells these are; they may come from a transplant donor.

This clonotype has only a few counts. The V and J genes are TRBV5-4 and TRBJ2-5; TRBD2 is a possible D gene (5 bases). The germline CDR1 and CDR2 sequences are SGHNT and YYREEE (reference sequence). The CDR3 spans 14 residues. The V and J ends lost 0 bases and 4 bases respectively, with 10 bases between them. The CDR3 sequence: CASSLELGGETQYF. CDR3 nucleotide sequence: TGTGCCAGCAGCTTGGAACTAGGTGGAGAGACCCAGTACTTC.

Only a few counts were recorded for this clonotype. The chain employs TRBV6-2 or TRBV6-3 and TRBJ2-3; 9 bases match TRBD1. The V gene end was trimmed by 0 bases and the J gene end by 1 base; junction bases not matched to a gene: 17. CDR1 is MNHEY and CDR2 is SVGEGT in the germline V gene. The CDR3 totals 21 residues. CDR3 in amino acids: CASSYSSAGQGLRFGTDTQYF. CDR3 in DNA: TGTGCCAGCAGTTACTCGAGTGCTGGACAGGGGCTCAGGTTTGGCACAGATACGCAGTATTTT.

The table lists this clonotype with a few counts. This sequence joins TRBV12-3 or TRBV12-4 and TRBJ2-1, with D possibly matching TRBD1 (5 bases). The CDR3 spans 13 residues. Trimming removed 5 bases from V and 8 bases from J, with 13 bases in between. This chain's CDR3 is CASSRGFADEQFF. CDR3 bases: TGTGCCAGCAGTAGGGGATTCGCGGATGAGCAGTTCTTC.

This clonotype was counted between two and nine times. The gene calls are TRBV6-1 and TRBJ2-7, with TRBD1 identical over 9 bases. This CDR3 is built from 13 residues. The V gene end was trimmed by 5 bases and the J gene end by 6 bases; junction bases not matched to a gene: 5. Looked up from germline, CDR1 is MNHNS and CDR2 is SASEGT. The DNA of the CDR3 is TGTGCCAGCAGTCGGGACAGGGTTGCCGAGCAGTACTTC. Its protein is CASSRDRVAEQYF.

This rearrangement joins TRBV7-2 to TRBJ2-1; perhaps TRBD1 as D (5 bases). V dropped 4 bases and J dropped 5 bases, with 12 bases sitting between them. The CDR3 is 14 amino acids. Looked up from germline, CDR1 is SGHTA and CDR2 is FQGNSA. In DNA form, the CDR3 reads TGTGCCAGCAGCTCTACAGGAGTGAACAATGAGCAGTTCTTC. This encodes CASSSTGVNNEQFF.

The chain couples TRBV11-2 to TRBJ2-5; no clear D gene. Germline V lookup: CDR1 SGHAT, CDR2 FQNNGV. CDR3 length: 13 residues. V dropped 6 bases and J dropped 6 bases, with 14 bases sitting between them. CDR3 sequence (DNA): TGTGCCAGCAGAACAGTGAGGAAACAGACCCAGTACTTC. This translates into CASRTVRKQTQYF.

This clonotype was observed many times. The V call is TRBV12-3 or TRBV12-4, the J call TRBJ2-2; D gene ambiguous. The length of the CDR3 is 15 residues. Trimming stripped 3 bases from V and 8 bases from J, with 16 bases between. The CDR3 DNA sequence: TGTGCCAGCAGTTTCCGGGCCCTGGGGAAGGGGGAGCTGTTTTTT. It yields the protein CASSFRALGKGELFF.

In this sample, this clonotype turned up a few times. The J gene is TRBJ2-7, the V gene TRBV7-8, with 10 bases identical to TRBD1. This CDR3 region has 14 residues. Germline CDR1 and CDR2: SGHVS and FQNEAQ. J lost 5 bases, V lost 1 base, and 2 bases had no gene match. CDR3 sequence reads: CASSLVTGGHEQYF. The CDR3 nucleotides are TGTGCCAGCAGCTTAGTGACAGGGGGCCACGAGCAGTACTTC. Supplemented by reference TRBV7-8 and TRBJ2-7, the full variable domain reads GAGVSQSPRYKVAKRGQDVALRCDPISGHVSLFWYQQALGQGPEFLTYFQNEAQLDKSGLPSDRFFAERPEGSVSTLKIQRTQQEDSAVYLCASSLVTGGHEQYFGPGTRLTVT.

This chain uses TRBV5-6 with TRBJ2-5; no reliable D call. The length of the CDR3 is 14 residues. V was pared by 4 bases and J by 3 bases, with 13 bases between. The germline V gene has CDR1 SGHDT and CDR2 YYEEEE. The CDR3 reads CASSQVLSEETQYF. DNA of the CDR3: TGTGCCAGCAGCCAAGTTCTGTCGGAAGAGACCCAGTACTTC.

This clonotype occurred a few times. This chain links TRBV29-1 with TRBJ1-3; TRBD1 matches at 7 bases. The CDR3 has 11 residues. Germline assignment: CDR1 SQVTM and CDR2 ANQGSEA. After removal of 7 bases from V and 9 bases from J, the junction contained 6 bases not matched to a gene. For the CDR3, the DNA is TGCAGCGGTTACAGGGGCGCCACCATATATTTT. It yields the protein CSGYRGATIYF.

CDR3 sequence (DNA): TGCAGTGCTAGGGCCGGCGGGACTAGCGGGGTCTACGAGCAGTACTTC. It specifies CSARAGGTSGVYEQYF. The chain combines TRBV20-1 with TRBJ2-7, with TRBD2 matching 13 bases. This CDR3 spans 16 amino acids. Germline lookup yields CDR1 DFQATT and CDR2 SNEGSKA (reference sequence). The V and J ends lost 3 bases and 3 bases, in that order; junction bases with no gene match: 8.

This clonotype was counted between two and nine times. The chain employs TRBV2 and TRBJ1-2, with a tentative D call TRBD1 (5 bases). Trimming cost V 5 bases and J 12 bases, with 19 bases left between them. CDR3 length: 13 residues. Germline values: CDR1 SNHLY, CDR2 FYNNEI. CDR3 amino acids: CASSPGRQPGNTF. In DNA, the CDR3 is TGTGCCAGCAGTCCAGGGAGACAGCCGGGAAACACCTTC.

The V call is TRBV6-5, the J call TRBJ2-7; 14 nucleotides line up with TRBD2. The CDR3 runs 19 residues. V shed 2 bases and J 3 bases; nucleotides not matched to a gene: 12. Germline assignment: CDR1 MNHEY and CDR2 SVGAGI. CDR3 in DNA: TGTGCCAGCAGTTACCTACGGCCGGGACTAGCGGGAGATCTCTACGAGCAGTACTTC. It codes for CASSYLRPGLAGDLYEQYF.

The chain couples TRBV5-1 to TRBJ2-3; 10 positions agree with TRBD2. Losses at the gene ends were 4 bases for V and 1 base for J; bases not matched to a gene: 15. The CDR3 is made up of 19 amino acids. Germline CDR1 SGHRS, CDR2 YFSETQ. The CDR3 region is CASSDSGGMKRLGTDTQYF. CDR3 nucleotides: TGCGCCAGCAGCGATAGCGGGGGGATGAAACGTCTCGGCACAGATACGCAGTATTTT.

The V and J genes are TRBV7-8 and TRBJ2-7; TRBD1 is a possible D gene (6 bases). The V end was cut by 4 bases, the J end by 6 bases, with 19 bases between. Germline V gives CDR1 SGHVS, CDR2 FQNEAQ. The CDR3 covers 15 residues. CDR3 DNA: TGTGCCAGCAGCTCGATGGACAGACAAGATCTCGAGCAGTACTTC. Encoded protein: CASSSMDRQDLEQYF.

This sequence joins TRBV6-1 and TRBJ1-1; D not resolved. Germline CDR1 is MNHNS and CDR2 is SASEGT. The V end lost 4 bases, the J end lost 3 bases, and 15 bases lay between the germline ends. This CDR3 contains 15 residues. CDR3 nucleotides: TGTGCCAGCAGTGCCCCGTCAAACGGGCACACTGAAGCTTTCTTT. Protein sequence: CASSAPSNGHTEAFF.